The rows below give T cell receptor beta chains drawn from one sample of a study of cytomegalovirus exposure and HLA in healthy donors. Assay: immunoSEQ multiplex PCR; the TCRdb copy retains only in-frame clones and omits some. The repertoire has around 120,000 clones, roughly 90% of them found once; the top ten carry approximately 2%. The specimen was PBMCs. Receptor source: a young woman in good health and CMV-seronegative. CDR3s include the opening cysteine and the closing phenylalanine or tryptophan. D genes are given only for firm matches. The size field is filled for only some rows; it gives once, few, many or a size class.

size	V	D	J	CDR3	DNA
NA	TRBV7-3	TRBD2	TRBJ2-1	CASSISGGANNEQFF	TGTGCCAGCAGCATAAGCGGGGGGGCAAACAATGAGCAGTTCTTC
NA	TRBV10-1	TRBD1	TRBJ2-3	CASSTGGSIDTQYF	TGCGCCAGCTCGACAGGGGGATCTATAGATACGCAGTATTTT
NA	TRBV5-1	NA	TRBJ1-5	CASSPGQPNQPQHF	TGCGCCAGCAGCCCGGGACAACCCAATCAGCCCCAGCATTTT
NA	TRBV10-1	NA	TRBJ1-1	CASSSGRGATEAFF	TGCGCCAGCAGTTCCGGCAGGGGAGCCACTGAAGCTTTCTTT
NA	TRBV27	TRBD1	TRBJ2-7	CASSSGTGPYEQYF	TGTGCCAGCAGTTCGGGGACAGGGCCCTACGAGCAGTACTTC
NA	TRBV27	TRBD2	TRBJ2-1	CASGGLGVWYEQFF	TGTGCCAGCGGGGGACTAGGGGTATGGTATGAGCAGTTCTTC
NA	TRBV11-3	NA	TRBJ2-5	CASSGRPGETQYF	TGTGCCAGCAGCGGGAGACCAGGAGAGACCCAGTACTTC
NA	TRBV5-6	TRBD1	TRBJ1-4	CASSVPGQGGEKLFF	TGTGCCAGCAGCGTACCGGGACAGGGAGGTGAAAAACTGTTTTTT
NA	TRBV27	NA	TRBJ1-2	CASSPQAGYGYTF	TGTGCCAGCAGTCCCCAGGCTGGCTATGGCTACACCTTC
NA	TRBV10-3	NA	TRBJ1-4	CAISEDSTTNEKLFF	TGTGCCATCAGTGAGGACAGCACAACTAATGAAAAACTGTTTTTT
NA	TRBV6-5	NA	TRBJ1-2	CASSYRPGLGGYTF	TGTGCCAGCAGTTACCGGCCAGGGCTCGGAGGCTACACCTTC
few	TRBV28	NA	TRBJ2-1	CASSVMREQFF	TGTGCCAGCAGTGTCATGCGGGAGCAGTTCTTC
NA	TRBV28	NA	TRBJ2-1	CASSLPQITLYNEQFF	TGTGCCAGCAGTTTACCGCAGATAACCCTCTACAATGAGCAGTTCTTC
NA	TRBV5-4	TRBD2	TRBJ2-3	CASSLGLAGFSDTQYF	TGTGCCAGCAGCTTAGGACTAGCGGGGTTCTCAGATACGCAGTATTTT
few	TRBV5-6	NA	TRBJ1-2	CASSWDGQGINYGYTF	TGTGCCAGCAGCTGGGATGGGCAGGGGATTAACTATGGCTACACCTTC
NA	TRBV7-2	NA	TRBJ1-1	CASSLDTGIEAFF	TGTGCCAGCAGCCTCGATACAGGGATTGAAGCTTTCTTT
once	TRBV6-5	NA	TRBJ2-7	CASSSPGSYEQYF	TGTGCCAGCAGTTCTCCAGGCTCCTACGAGCAGTACTTC
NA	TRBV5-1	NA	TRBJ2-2	CASTEWGGLSGELFF	TGCGCCAGCACCGAATGGGGGGGCCTCAGCGGGGAGCTGTTTTTT
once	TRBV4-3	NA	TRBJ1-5	CASSHTRQGNQPQHF	TGCGCCAGCAGCCACACCCGCCAGGGCAATCAGCCCCAGCATTTT
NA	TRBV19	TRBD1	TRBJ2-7	CASSQDRATYEQYF	TGTGCCAGTAGCCAGGACAGGGCCACCTACGAGCAGTACTTC
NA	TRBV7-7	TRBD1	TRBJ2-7	CASSPGTGPYEQYF	TGTGCCAGCAGTCCCGGGACAGGCCCCTACGAGCAGTACTTC
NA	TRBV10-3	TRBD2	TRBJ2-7	CAISEPTAGNYEQYF	TGTGCCATCAGTGAGCCGACAGCGGGGAACTACGAGCAGTACTTC
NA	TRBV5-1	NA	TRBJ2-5	CASSLAGRRGETQYF	TGCGCCAGCAGCTTGGCCGGGCGTAGAGGGGAGACCCAGTACTTC
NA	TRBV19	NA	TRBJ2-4	CASKVKGVANIQYF	TGTGCCAGTAAAGTAAAGGGGGTGGCGAACATTCAGTACTTC
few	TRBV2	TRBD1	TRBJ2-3	CASSERDRGPDTQYF	TGTGCCAGCAGTGAGCGGGACAGGGGGCCAGATACGCAGTATTTT
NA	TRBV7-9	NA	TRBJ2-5	CASIPPSAETQYF	TGTGCCAGCATCCCACCTAGCGCAGAGACCCAGTACTTC
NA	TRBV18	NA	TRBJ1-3	CASSPLPSQGSGNTIYF	TGTGCCAGCTCACCACTGCCAAGCCAGGGGTCTGGAAACACCATATATTTT
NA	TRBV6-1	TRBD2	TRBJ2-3	CASSPTSGLDTQYF	TGTGCCAGCAGTCCGACTAGCGGGCTAGATACGCAGTATTTT
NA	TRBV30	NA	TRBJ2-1	CAWSVDPRAGNEQFF	TGTGCCTGGAGTGTAGATCCGCGTGCGGGGAATGAGCAGTTCTTC
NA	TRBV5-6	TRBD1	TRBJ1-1	CASSWGDRGRTEAFF	TGTGCCAGCAGCTGGGGGGACAGGGGGCGAACTGAAGCTTTCTTT
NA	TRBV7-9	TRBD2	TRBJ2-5	CASSPAGVSETQYF	TGTGCCAGCAGCCCAGCGGGAGTCTCAGAGACCCAGTACTTC
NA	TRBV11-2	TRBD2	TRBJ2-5	CASSTGLAGVGETQYF	TGTGCCAGCAGCACCGGACTAGCGGGAGTCGGGGAGACCCAGTACTTC
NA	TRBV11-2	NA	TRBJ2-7	CASSFGPLLSYEQYF	TGTGCCAGCAGCTTTGGGCCACTCCTCTCCTACGAGCAGTACTTC
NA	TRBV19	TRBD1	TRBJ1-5	CASSNPGQGRGQPQHF	TGTGCCAGTAGTAACCCGGGACAGGGCCGGGGGCAGCCCCAGCATTTT